Given below is one TCR beta chain in context. Its matching antigen is unknown. Germline V gene lookup returns CDR1 MGHRA and CDR2 YSYEKL. Trimming took off 5 bases at V and 0 bases at J, with 5 bases between the two ends. The CDR3 spans 13 residues. Profiled with immunoSEQ multiplex PCR; TCRdb holds only in-frame clones, not every one. The table includes roughly 98,000 clones, about 88% detected once. The sample is drawn from a study of cytomegalovirus exposure and HLA in healthy donors. Findings and limits, study-wide: Researchers reported that a few CMV-associated chains were confirmed in vitro as CMV antigen-specific. Investigators reported fewer than 200 TCR beta chains as tied to cytomegalovirus. Reportedly, diagnosis of cytomegalovirus status by the classifier showed high specificity and sensitivity. Most TCRs appeared rarely, but some public TCRs recurred in many donors.

The clonotype was recovered from a man aged 18 to 29 in good health and CMV-seropositive. J is TRBJ1-3 and V is TRBV4-1, with D unclear. Sequencing was done on a sample of PBMCs. The CDR3 region is CASSAVSGNTIYF. The CDR3 DNA is TGCGCCAGCAGCGCAGTCTCTGGAAACACCATATATTTT.